Sequencing of this T cell receptor (beta chain) was carried out in a study of OX40 agonist ivuxolimab in advanced cancers. This CDR3 comprises 13 residues. With 3 bases removed from V and 5 bases from J, the gap between germline ends came to 9 bases. In germline, CDR1 is MNHEY, CDR2 SMNVEV (reference sequence). Profiled with immunoSEQ multiplex PCR; TCRdb holds only in-frame clones, not every one. The data contain about 32,000 clones, 75% to 95% of them seen just once; the ten biggest clones take up under 5.5%. J is TRBJ2-3 and V is TRBV27; D not resolved. The clonotype comes from an adult with an advanced solid tumor such as melanoma, head and neck, liver or kidney cancer. Here the sequenced sample was CD4+ or CD8+ T cells sorted from blood, taken in a trial of the OX40 agonist ivuxolimab. CDR3 amino acids: CASSFLAQDTQYF. DNA for the CDR3: TGTGCCAGCAGTTTTTTAGCCCAAGATACGCAGTATTTT.